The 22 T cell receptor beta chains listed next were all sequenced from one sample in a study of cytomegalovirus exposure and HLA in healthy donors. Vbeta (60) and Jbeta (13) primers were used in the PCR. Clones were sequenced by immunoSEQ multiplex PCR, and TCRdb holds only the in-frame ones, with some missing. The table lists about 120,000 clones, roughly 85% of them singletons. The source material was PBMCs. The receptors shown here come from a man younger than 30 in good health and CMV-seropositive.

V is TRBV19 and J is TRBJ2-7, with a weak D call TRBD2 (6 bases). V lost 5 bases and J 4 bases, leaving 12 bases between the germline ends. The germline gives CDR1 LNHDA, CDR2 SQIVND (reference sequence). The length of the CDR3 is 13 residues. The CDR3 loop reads CASSSGVGYEQYF. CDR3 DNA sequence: TGTGCCAGTAGTTCGGGAGTGGGGTACGAGCAGTACTTC.

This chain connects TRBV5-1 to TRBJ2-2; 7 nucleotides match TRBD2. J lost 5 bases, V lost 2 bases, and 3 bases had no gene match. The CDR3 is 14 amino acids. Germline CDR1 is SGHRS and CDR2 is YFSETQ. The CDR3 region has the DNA TGCGCCAGCAGCTTTAACGGGGGGACCGGGGAGCTGTTTTTT. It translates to CASSFNGGTGELFF.

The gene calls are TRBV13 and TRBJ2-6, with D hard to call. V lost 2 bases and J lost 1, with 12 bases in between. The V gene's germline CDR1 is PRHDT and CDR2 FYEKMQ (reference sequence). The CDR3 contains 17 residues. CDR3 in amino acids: CASSLFGSASGANVLTF. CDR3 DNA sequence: TGTGCCAGCAGCTTATTCGGTTCCGCATCTGGGGCCAACGTCCTGACTTTC.

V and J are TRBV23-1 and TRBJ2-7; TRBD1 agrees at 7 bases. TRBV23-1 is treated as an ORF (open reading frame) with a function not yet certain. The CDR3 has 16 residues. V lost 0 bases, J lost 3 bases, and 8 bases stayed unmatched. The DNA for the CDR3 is TGCGCCAGCAGTCAATCGGAAACAGGGGATCTCTACGAGCAGTACTTC. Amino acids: CASSQSETGDLYEQYF.

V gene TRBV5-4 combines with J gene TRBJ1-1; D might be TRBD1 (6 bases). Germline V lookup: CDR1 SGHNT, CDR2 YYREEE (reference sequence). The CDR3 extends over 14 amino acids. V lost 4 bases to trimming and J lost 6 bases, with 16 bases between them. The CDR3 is CASSPDRPWAEAFF. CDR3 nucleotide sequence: TGTGCCAGCAGCCCGGACAGACCCTGGGCTGAAGCTTTCTTT.

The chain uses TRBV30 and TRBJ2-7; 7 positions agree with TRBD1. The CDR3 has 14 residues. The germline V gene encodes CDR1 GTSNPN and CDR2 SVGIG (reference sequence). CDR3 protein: CAYSPGGKIYEQYF. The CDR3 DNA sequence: TGTGCGTACTCCCCAGGGGGAAAAATATACGAGCAGTACTTC. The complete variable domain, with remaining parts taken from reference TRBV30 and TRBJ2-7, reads SQTIHQWPATLVQPVGSPLSLECTVEGTSNPNLYWYRQAAGRGLQLLFYSVGIGQISSEVPQNLSASRPQDRQFILSSKKLLLSDSGFYLCAYSPGGKIYEQYFGPGTRLTVT.

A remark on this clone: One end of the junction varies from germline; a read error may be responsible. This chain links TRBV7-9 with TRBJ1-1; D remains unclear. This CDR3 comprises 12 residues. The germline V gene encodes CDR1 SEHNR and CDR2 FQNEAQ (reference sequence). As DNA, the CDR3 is TGTTCCAGCAGCTCGAGGGACACTGAAGCTTTCTTT. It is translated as CSSSSRDTEAFF.

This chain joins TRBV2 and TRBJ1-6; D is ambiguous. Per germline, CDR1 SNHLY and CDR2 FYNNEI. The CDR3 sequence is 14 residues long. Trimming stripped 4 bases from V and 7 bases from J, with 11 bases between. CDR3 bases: TGTGCCAGCAGTGGATACCAGGTGAATTCACCCCTCCACTTT. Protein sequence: CASSGYQVNSPLHF. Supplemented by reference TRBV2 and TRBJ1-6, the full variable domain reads EPEVTQTPSHQVTQMGQEVILRCVPISNHLYFYWYRQILGQKVEFLVSFYNNEISEKSEIFDDQFSVERPDGSNFTLKIRSTKLEDSAMYFCASSGYQVNSPLHFGNGTRLTVT.

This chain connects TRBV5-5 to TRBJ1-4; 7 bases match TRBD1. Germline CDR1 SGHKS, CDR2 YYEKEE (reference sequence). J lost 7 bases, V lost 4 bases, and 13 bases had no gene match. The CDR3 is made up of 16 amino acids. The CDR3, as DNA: TGTGCCAGCAGCCCGGCCACGTGGACAGGAATTGAAAAACTGTTTTTT. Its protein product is CASSPATWTGIEKLFF.

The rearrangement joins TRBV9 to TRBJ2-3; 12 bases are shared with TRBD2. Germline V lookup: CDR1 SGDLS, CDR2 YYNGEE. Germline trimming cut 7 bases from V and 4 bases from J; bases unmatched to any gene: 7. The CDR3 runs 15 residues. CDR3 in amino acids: CASGSTSGGPDTQYF. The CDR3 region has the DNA TGTGCCAGCGGATCGACTAGCGGGGGACCAGATACGCAGTATTTT.

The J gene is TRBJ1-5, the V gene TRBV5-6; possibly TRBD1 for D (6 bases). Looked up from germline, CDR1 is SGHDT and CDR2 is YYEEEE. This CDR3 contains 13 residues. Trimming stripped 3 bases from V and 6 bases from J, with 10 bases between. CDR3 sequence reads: CASSYWGLQPQHF. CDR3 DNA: TGTGCCAGCAGCTACTGGGGGCTTCAGCCCCAGCATTTT.

CDR3 region: CASSEVGSGNTEAFF. Here the CDR3 DNA reads TGTGCCAGCAGTGAAGTCGGGTCCGGGAACACTGAAGCTTTCTTT. The chain couples TRBV2 to TRBJ1-1; no reliable D call. CDR3 length: 15 residues. The germline gives CDR1 SNHLY, CDR2 FYNNEI. Trimming cost V 1 base and J 1 base, with 10 bases left between them.

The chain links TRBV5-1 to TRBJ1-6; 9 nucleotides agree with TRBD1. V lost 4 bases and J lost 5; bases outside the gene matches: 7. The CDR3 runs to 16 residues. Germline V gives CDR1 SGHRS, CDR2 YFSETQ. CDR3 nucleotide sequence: TGCGCCAGCAGCGTGGGACAGGGAGTCAATAATTCACCCCTCCACTTT. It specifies CASSVGQGVNNSPLHF.

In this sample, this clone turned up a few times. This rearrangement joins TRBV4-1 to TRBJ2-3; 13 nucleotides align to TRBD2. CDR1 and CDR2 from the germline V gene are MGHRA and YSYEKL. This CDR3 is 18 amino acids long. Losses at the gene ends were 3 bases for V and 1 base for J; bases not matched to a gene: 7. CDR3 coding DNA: TGCGCCAGCAGCCATGGAGGACTAGCGGGGGTGGGCACAGATACGCAGTATTTT. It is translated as CASSHGGLAGVGTDTQYF.

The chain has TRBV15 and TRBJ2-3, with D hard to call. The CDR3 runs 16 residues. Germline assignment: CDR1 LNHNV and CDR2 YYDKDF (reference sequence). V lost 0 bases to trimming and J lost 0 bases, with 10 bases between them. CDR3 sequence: CATSRDGTTSTDTQYF. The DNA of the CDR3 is TGTGCCACCAGCAGAGATGGTACTACTAGCACAGATACGCAGTATTTT.

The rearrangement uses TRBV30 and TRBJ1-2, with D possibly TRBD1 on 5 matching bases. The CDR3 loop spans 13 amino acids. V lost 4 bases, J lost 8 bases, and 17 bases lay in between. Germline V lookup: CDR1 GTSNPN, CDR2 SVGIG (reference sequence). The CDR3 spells CAWIIGQGQGYTF. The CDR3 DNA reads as TGTGCCTGGATAATCGGGCAGGGCCAAGGCTACACCTTC.

CDR3 coding DNA: TGTGCCACGAATGAGGGGGCAAAGCCCCAGCATTTT. Translation: CATNEGAKPQHF. This chain links TRBV19 with TRBJ1-5, with TRBD1 matching 7 bases. CDR1 and CDR2 from the germline V gene are LNHDA and SQIVND (reference sequence). CDR3 length: 12 amino acids. Trimming took 10 bases from V and 8 from J; bases not matched to a gene: 8.

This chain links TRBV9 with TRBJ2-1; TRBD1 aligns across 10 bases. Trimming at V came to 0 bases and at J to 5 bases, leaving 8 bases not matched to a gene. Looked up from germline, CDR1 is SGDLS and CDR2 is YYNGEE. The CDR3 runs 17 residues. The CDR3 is CASSVGRGTGADNEQFF. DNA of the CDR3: TGTGCCAGCAGCGTAGGTCGGGGGACAGGGGCGGACAATGAGCAGTTCTTC. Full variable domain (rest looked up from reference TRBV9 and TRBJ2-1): DSGVTQTPKHLITATGQRVTLRCSPRSGDLSVYWYQQSLDQGLQFLIQYYNGEERAKGNILERFSAQQFPDLHSELNLSSLELGDSALYFCASSVGRGTGADNEQFFGPGTRLTVL.

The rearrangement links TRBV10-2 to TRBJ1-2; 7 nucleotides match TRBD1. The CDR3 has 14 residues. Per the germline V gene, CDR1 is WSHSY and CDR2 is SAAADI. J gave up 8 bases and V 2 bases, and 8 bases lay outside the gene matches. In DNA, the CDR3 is TGCGCCAGCAGTGAGGAGACAGGGCGGGACGGCTACACCTTC. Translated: CASSEETGRDGYTF.

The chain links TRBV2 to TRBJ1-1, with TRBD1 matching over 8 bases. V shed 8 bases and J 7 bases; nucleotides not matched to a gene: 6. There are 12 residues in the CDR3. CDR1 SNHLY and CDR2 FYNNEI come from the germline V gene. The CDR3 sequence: CASQDRANEAFF. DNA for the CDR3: TGTGCCAGCCAGGACAGGGCCAATGAAGCTTTCTTT.

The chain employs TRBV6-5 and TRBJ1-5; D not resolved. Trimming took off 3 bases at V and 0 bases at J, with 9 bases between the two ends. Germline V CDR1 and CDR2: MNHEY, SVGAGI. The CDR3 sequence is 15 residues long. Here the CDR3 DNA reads TGTGCCAGCAGTTATTCGGGAGATAGCAATCAGCCCCAGCATTTT. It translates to CASSYSGDSNQPQHF.

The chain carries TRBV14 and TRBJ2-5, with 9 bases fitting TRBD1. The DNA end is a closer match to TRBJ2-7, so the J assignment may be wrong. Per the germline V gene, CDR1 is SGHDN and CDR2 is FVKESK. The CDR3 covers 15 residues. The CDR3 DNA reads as TGTGCCAGCAGCCGACTCGGGACAGGGTCCAACGAGCAGTACTTC. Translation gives CASSRLGTGSNEQYF.